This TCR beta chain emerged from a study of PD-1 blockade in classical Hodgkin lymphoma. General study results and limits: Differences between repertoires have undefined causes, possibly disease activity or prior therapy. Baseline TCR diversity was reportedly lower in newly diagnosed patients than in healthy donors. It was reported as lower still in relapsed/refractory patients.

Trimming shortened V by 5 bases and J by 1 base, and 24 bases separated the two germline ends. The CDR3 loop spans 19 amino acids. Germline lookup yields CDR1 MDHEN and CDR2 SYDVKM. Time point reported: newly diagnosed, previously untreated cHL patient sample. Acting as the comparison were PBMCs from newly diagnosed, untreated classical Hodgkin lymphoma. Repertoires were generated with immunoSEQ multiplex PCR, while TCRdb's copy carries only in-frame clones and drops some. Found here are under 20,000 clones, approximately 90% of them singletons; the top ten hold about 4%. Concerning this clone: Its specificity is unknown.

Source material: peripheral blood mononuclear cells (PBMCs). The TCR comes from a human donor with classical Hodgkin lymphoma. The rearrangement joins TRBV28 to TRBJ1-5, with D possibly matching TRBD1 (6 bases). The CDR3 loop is CASSEDKIGQLISNQPQHF. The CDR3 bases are TGTGCCAGCAGTGAAGATAAAATTGGACAGCTAATAAGCAATCAGCCCCAGCATTTT.